The 3 T cell receptor beta chains below were found in one sample sequenced in a study of CD4 T cells in relation to SARS-CoV-2 and coronaviruses. Clones were sequenced by immunoSEQ multiplex PCR, and TCRdb holds only the in-frame ones, with some missing. The sample consists of about 20,000 clones, 60% to 85% of them appearing once. The unexposed donors gave CD4+ T cells in about 2011-2019, prior to COVID-19. The cells were cultured for 10 days before CD4+ T cells were isolated. These TCRs' antigens remain unknown. The sample was CD4+ T cells from PBMCs, cultured in vitro. The receptors originated from a human donor in good health.

V and J are TRBV2 and TRBJ2-1; D remains unclear. The CDR3 loop spans 13 amino acids. Trimming took off 8 bases at V and 8 bases at J, with 16 bases between the two ends. The germline CDR1 and CDR2 sequences are SNHLY and FYNNEI. The CDR3 here is CASHPSGGDEQFF. The DNA of the CDR3 is TGTGCCAGCCATCCCTCCGGTGGGGATGAGCAGTTCTTC.

The rearrangement uses TRBV5-5 and TRBJ1-2, with 7 bases aligning to TRBD1. Per germline, CDR1 SGHKS and CDR2 YYEKEE (reference sequence). The CDR3 has 16 residues. V shed 1 base and J 3 bases; nucleotides not matched to a gene: 9. As DNA, the CDR3 is TGTGCCAGCAGCTTGTCCCCCAGGGGGGGACACTATGGCTACACCTTC. It encodes CASSLSPRGGHYGYTF.

CDR3 loop: CASSWGVGAGYTF. CDR3 bases: TGCGCCAGCAGCTGGGGGGTAGGGGCCGGCTACACCTTC. The chain uses TRBV5-1 and TRBJ1-2; a weak D match, TRBD1 (5 bases). Trimming stripped 3 bases from V and 8 bases from J, with 14 bases between. This CDR3 is built from 13 residues. Germline CDR1 reads SGHRS; CDR2 reads YFSETQ.